The clone carrying this T cell receptor (beta chain) occurred a few times. The antigen is not known. The sample belongs to a study of T cell responses to AZD1222 COVID-19 vaccine. Whole-study findings and limits: Most donors were white British, females outnumbered males, and clonal diversity was possibly underestimated. Rises in breadth and depth of Spike-specific TCRs came after two AZD1222 doses.

CDR1 and CDR2 from the germline V gene are MNHEY and SVGAGI. V was cut by 0 bases and J by 7 bases, with 10 bases left in between. This CDR3 has 15 amino acids. Repertoires were generated with immunoSEQ multiplex PCR, while TCRdb's copy carries only in-frame clones and drops some. The data hold roughly 110,000 clones, with 91% observed a single time. The J gene is TRBJ1-6, the V gene TRBV6-5; D gene uncertain. The receptor was derived from an adult in good health. The sample in question was peripheral blood, obtained on day 0 of AZD1222 vaccination. CDR3 region: CASSYSNPLNSPLHF. DNA for the CDR3: TGTGCCAGCAGTTACTCGAACCCGCTAAATTCACCCCTCCACTTT.